Shown below are 22 T cell receptor beta chains from a single sample sequenced in a study of T-cell memory formation after mild COVID-19. A single record per CDR3 protein comes from TCRdb applying MiXCR to the 5' RACE reads. The data contain about 320,000 distinct CDR3 sequences, about 13% of them singletons. Sample: PBMCs or a T cell subset sorted from them (not recorded which). These receptors originate from a man between 18 and 29 years old who had mild COVID-19 (a few samples of this study predate the infection). Cell type and time point are not known.

This clonotype was seen a handful of times. Sequence at one end of the junction differs from germline and may be a read error. The chain recombines TRBV9 with TRBJ1-2, with a weak D call TRBD1 (6 bases). Germline V gene lookup returns CDR1 SGDLS and CDR2 YYNGEE. The CDR3 extends over 12 amino acids. CDR3 loop: CASSPSKGGFTF. CDR3 DNA: TGTGCCAGCAGCCCCAGTAAGGGGGGCTTCACCTTC.

This clonotype has only a few counts. The rearrangement links TRBV18 to TRBJ2-3, with D unresolved. V dropped 0 bases and J dropped 3 bases, with 10 bases sitting between them. The CDR3 covers 15 residues. CDR1 KGHSH and CDR2 LQKENI come from the germline V gene. The chain's CDR3 is CASSPPRLPTDTQYF. CDR3 DNA: TGTGCCAGCTCACCACCGCGACTCCCTACAGATACGCAGTATTTT.

This clonotype turned up a few times. The genes are TRBV4-3 and TRBJ2-7; D possibly corresponds to TRBD1 (6 bases). The CDR3 extends over 16 amino acids. V shed 0 bases and J shed 2 bases, with 14 bases lying between them. Germline values: CDR1 LGHNA, CDR2 YSLEER. In nucleotides, the CDR3 is TGCGCCAGCAGCCAAGACAAACAGGGTTACACCTACGAGCAGTACTTC. This encodes CASSQDKQGYTYEQYF.

This clonotype was seen only a few times. The rearrangement joins TRBV30 to TRBJ2-7; TRBD1 matches at 9 bases. The CDR3 extends over 12 amino acids. Looked up from germline, CDR1 is GTSNPN and CDR2 is SVGIG (reference sequence). The junction had 3 bases not matched to a gene; V was cut back by 4 bases and J by 5 bases. CDR3 nucleotide sequence: TGTGCCTGGAACACAGGGGGCGACGAGCAGTACTTC. Protein product: CAWNTGGDEQYF.

This chain connects TRBV20-1 to TRBJ2-5; TRBD2 aligns across 11 bases. V was clipped by 2 bases and J by 9 bases; unmatched bases: 8. This CDR3 is 14 amino acids long. Germline CDR1 reads DFQATT; CDR2 reads SNEGSKA (reference sequence). The CDR3 region has the DNA TGCAGTGCTAGACTACTAGCGGGGGCGTCGGCCCAGTACTTC. It encodes CSARLLAGASAQYF.

In this sample, this clonotype turned up a few times. The gene calls are TRBV6-6 and TRBJ1-1; no firm D call. This CDR3 has 14 amino acids. V was trimmed by 4 bases and J by 2 bases, leaving 11 bases between them. Germline loops: CDR1 MNHNY, CDR2 SVGAGI (reference sequence). The CDR3 bases are TGTGCCAGCAGTTCCTGGGCCGTAAACACTGAAGCTTTCTTT. The encoded protein is CASSSWAVNTEAFF.

This clonotype was observed a handful of times. The chain joins TRBV29-1 to TRBJ1-1; D might be TRBD1 (5 bases). Germline V gives CDR1 SQVTM, CDR2 ANQGSEA. The CDR3 contains 15 residues. Trimming cost V 2 bases and J 4 bases, with 17 bases left between them. The CDR3 here is CSVETQGRLVTEAFF. In DNA form, the CDR3 reads TGCAGCGTTGAAACCCAGGGAAGGTTGGTCACTGAAGCTTTCTTT.

This clonotype appeared a few times. CDR3 sequence: CASSPAGADGYTF. In DNA, the CDR3 is TGTGCCAGCAGCCCCGCAGGGGCGGATGGCTACACCTTC. This chain connects TRBV9 to TRBJ1-2; D is possibly TRBD1 (6 bases). Germline CDR1 and CDR2: SGDLS and YYNGEE. Trimming removed 4 bases at V and 6 bases at J, with 13 bases between. The CDR3 totals 13 residues.

This clonotype was detected only once. The chain employs TRBV24-1 and TRBJ2-3, with 13 positions matching TRBD2. V shed 6 bases, J shed 4 bases, and the junction held 6 bases outside the gene matches. In germline, CDR1 is KGHDR, CDR2 SFDVKD. The CDR3 contains 16 residues. CDR3 sequence reads: CATSPRLAGGADTQYF. The CDR3 DNA reads as TGTGCCACCAGTCCGAGACTAGCGGGGGGAGCAGATACGCAGTATTTT.

This rearrangement joins TRBV7-6 to TRBJ2-3; the D gene could be TRBD1 or TRBD2 (5 bases each). This CDR3 has 18 residues. The V gene's germline CDR1 is SGHVS and CDR2 FNYEAQ. The V end was cut by 0 bases, the J end by 2 bases, with 18 bases between. The CDR3, as DNA: TGTGCCAGCAGCTTAGCGCCGGCTTCGGGACCTTTCACAGATACGCAGTATTTT. Translated, it gives CASSLAPASGPFTDTQYF.

This clonotype has just a few counts. V usage is TRBV7-9 and J usage is TRBJ2-3; possible D gene TRBD2, 6 bases. The CDR3 covers 15 residues. CDR1 SEHNR and CDR2 FQNEAQ come from the germline V gene (reference sequence). The V gene lost 5 bases and the J gene lost 1 base, with 13 bases spanning the gap. As DNA, the CDR3 is TGTGCCAGCAGCCCGTTAGCTAGCGGCACAGATACGCAGTATTTT. Protein product: CASSPLASGTDTQYF.

The gene calls are TRBV4-2 and TRBJ1-2, with 9 bases identical to TRBD1. The CDR3 runs to 14 residues. The J segment lost 8 bases and the V segment lost 0 bases, leaving 4 bases of the junction unmatched. Germline V gene data show CDR1 as LGHNA and CDR2 as YNFKEQ. DNA for the CDR3: TGTGCCAGCAGCCAAGATACGGGGACAGGGGGCTACACCTTC. Protein product: CASSQDTGTGGYTF.

In its sample, this clonotype was seen a few times. The V call is TRBV4-3, the J call TRBJ2-1; no clear D gene. V was cut by 4 bases and J by 4 bases, with 8 bases left in between. The CDR3 is made up of 13 amino acids. Germline CDR1 and CDR2: LGHNA and YSLEER. CDR3 amino acids: CASSRPPYNEQFF. The CDR3, as DNA: TGCGCCAGCAGCCGCCCGCCATACAATGAGCAGTTCTTC.

This clonotype was recorded a few times. The chain uses TRBV5-4 and TRBJ1-1; possibly TRBD1 for D (5 bases). V was cut by 2 bases and J by 1 base, with 12 bases left in between. Germline-derived CDR1 and CDR2 are SGHNT and YYREEE (reference sequence). The CDR3 totals 15 residues. The CDR3 coding sequence is TGTGCCAGCAGCTTTGGAGGACACCGGAACACTGAAGCTTTCTTT. Translated: CASSFGGHRNTEAFF.

This clonotype was seen ten or more times. This chain links TRBV9 with TRBJ2-1; 7 bases align to TRBD1. This CDR3 has 15 residues. Germline CDR1 reads SGDLS; CDR2 reads YYNGEE. V lost 4 bases to trimming and J lost 3 bases; unmatched junction nucleotides: 7. In nucleotides, the CDR3 is TGTGCCAGCAGCCAGGGGGAACGGCTCTACAATGAGCAGTTCTTC. Protein product: CASSQGERLYNEQFF.

The table lists this clonotype with a few counts. The chain combines TRBV7-2 with TRBJ1-2; 9 bases match TRBD1. This CDR3 spans 16 amino acids. Trimming cost V 1 base and J 4 bases; bases outside gene matches: 7. Germline V lookup: CDR1 SGHTA, CDR2 FQGNSA. In DNA, the CDR3 is TGTGCCAGCAGCTTAGGTGGGACAGGGCTTCTCTATGGCTACACCTTC. It encodes CASSLGGTGLLYGYTF.

The rearrangement links TRBV20-1 to TRBJ1-4; D possibly corresponds to TRBD1 (6 bases). This CDR3 comprises 15 residues. Germline assignment: CDR1 DFQATT and CDR2 SNEGSKA (reference sequence). V gave up 0 bases and J gave up 7 bases, with 15 bases separating them. CDR3 region: CSARDMGGPAEKLFF. The CDR3 coding sequence is TGCAGTGCTAGAGATATGGGGGGGCCTGCTGAAAAACTGTTTTTT.

The genes are TRBV3-1 and TRBJ2-3; either TRBD1 or TRBD2 may fit D (5 bases each). Looked up from germline, CDR1 is LGHDT and CDR2 is YNNKEL (reference sequence). The CDR3 covers 15 residues. V gave up 4 bases and J gave up 1 base, with 12 bases separating them. The CDR3 region has the DNA TGTGCCAGCAGCCCGGGACCGATTCGCACAGATACGCAGTATTTT. Translation gives CASSPGPIRTDTQYF.

This clonotype was seen more than once but under ten times. The V call is TRBV10-3, the J call TRBJ1-6; D is ambiguous. The germline CDR1 and CDR2 sequences are ENHRY and SYGVKD. V was shortened by 3 bases and J by 0 bases, with 3 bases between the two germline ends. The CDR3 spans 14 residues. The CDR3 spells CAISEGSYNSPLHF. For the CDR3, the DNA is TGTGCCATCAGTGAAGGCTCCTATAATTCACCCCTCCACTTT.

This clonotype was detected only a few times. This chain connects TRBV10-3 to TRBJ1-2, with D hard to call. The CDR3 has 12 amino acids. Germline lookup yields CDR1 ENHRY and CDR2 SYGVKD. Trimming cost V 4 bases and J 5 bases, with 8 bases left between them. The CDR3 coding sequence is TGTGCCATCAGTGTGGAGGCGTATGGCTACACCTTC. Translated: CAISVEAYGYTF.

The gene calls are TRBV5-1 and TRBJ2-2, with TRBD1 matching 7 bases. Germline lookup yields CDR1 SGHRS and CDR2 YFSETQ. The CDR3 is 14 amino acids. Trimming removed 1 base from V and 7 bases from J; junction bases left unmatched: 4. CDR3 sequence reads: CASSLTGASGELFF. DNA for the CDR3: TGCGCCAGCAGCTTGACAGGGGCGAGCGGGGAGCTGTTTTTT.

This clonotype was detected a few times. V gene TRBV5-1 combines with J gene TRBJ1-4; possible D gene TRBD1, 6 bases. Trimming left V 10 bases short and J 6 bases short, with 19 bases between. From germline, CDR1 is SGHRS and CDR2 YFSETQ. The CDR3 has 14 residues. The CDR3 protein is CASALGGADEKLFF. CDR3 nucleotides: TGCGCCTCGGCCTTGGGGGGCGCCGATGAAAAACTGTTTTTT.